Following are 16 T cell receptor beta chains from one sample sequenced in a study of cytomegalovirus exposure and HLA in healthy donors. PCR involved 60 Vbeta and 13 Jbeta primers. The table came from immunoSEQ multiplex PCR; TCRdb's copy has only in-frame clones and leaves some out. The table has tens of thousands of clones, about 77% seen once; the top ten hold 6.8%. Sequences were obtained from PBMCs. These TCRs come from a man younger than 40 in good health and CMV-seropositive.

The CDR3 loop is CASSVGGGTNEKLFF. The CDR3 DNA reads as TGTGCCAGCAGCGTAGGCGGGGGTACTAATGAAAAACTGTTTTTT. The rearrangement links TRBV9 to TRBJ1-4, with D maybe TRBD1 (5 bases). Germline loops: CDR1 SGDLS, CDR2 YYNGEE. V was clipped by 0 bases and J by 2 bases, with 8 bases between them. The CDR3 runs to 15 residues. Using reference TRBV9 and TRBJ1-4 for the parts outside the CDR3, the full variable domain is DSGVTQTPKHLITATGQRVTLRCSPRSGDLSVYWYQQSLDQGLQFLIQYYNGEERAKGNILERFSAQQFPDLHSELNLSSLELGDSALYFCASSVGGGTNEKLFFGSGTQLSVL.

The chain uses TRBV18 and TRBJ1-5; D is unresolved. The germline CDR1 and CDR2 sequences are KGHSH and LQKENI. The CDR3 has 16 amino acids. V shed 2 bases and J shed 0 bases, with 11 bases lying between them. CDR3 region: CASSPKHGNSNQPQHF. Here the CDR3 DNA reads TGTGCCAGCTCACCAAAGCACGGGAATAGCAATCAGCCCCAGCATTTT.

In this sample, this clone turned up a few times. The rearrangement joins TRBV7-2 to TRBJ1-5; 8 positions match TRBD1. CDR3 length: 13 amino acids. With V trimmed by 6 bases and J by 4 bases, 2 bases remained unmatched. The germline V gene encodes CDR1 SGHTA and CDR2 FQGNSA. The CDR3 is CASSGQGNQPQHF. In DNA form, the CDR3 reads TGTGCCAGCAGTGGACAGGGTAATCAGCCCCAGCATTTT.

Of note for this clone: The conserved closing phenylalanine or tryptophan is absent in this CDR3, likely reflecting a read error. The CDR3 loop is CASREGSSYNSPLHL. CDR3 DNA: TGTGCCAGCCGGGAGGGGAGCTCCTATAATTCACCCCTCCACCTT. V usage is TRBV6-4 and J usage is TRBJ1-6; perhaps TRBD1 as D (5 bases). The length of the CDR3 is 15 residues. The V end was cut by 8 bases, the J end by 0 bases, with 11 bases between. CDR1 MRHNA and CDR2 SNTAGT come from the germline V gene.

The chain couples TRBV6-1 to TRBJ1-5, with a tentative D call TRBD1 (5 bases). Trimming pared 3 bases from V and 3 bases from J, leaving 9 bases between. Per germline, CDR1 MNHNS and CDR2 SASEGT. The CDR3 length is 14 residues. The CDR3 here is CASSDTGYNQPQHF. CDR3 DNA sequence: TGTGCCAGCAGTGACACAGGTTACAATCAGCCCCAGCATTTT.

This sequence joins TRBV7-9 and TRBJ1-6; D is perhaps TRBD1 (6 bases). This CDR3 contains 14 residues. The V gene's germline CDR1 is SEHNR and CDR2 FQNEAQ (reference sequence). V was shortened by 6 bases and J by 7 bases, with 13 bases between the two germline ends. CDR3 protein: CASRRAGANSPLHF. The CDR3 nucleotides are TGTGCCAGCAGAAGGGCAGGGGCGAATTCACCCCTCCACTTT.

This sequence joins TRBV6-1 and TRBJ1-5; D is ambiguous. V lost 0 bases and J lost 2, with 11 bases in between. This CDR3 is built from 16 residues. The germline gives CDR1 MNHNS, CDR2 SASEGT. The CDR3 protein is CASSEAPGYGNQPQHF. The CDR3 DNA sequence: TGTGCCAGCAGTGAAGCTCCGGGGTATGGCAATCAGCCCCAGCATTTT.

The V gene is TRBV27, the J gene TRBJ2-2, with 8 bases identical to TRBD1. The length of the CDR3 is 14 residues. The V segment lost 5 bases and the J segment 5 bases; nucleotides outside the gene matches: 4. In germline, CDR1 is MNHEY, CDR2 SMNVEV (reference sequence). This chain's CDR3 is CASSATGGTGELFF. CDR3 coding DNA: TGTGCCAGCAGTGCCACAGGGGGTACCGGGGAGCTGTTTTTT.

J is TRBJ2-5 and V is TRBV6-5, with a tentative D call TRBD1 (6 bases). The ends were cut back, 6 bases at V and 2 bases at J, with 10 bases in the middle. Germline V gene lookup returns CDR1 MNHEY and CDR2 SVGAGI. CDR3 length: 13 residues. The CDR3 loop reads CASSQGIQETQYF. In nucleotides, the CDR3 is TGTGCCAGCAGCCAGGGGATACAAGAGACCCAGTACTTC.

The rearrangement uses TRBV5-6 and TRBJ1-2, with D maybe TRBD1 (5 bases). Germline CDR1 is SGHDT and CDR2 is YYEEEE. The V gene lost 0 bases and the J gene lost 3 bases, with 9 bases spanning the gap. This CDR3 is 14 amino acids long. Here the CDR3 DNA reads TGTGCCAGCAGCTTGGGGGGCGCGGACTATGGCTACACCTTC. Translating gives CASSLGGADYGYTF.

The genes are TRBV2 and TRBJ2-3, with 9 bases lining up with TRBD1. Germline V gene sequence: CDR1 SNHLY, CDR2 FYNNEI. The V segment lost 3 bases and the J segment 3 bases; nucleotides outside the gene matches: 1. The CDR3 totals 14 residues. In DNA form, the CDR3 reads TGTGCCAGCAGTGAGACAGGGGGAACAGATACGCAGTATTTT. It codes for CASSETGGTDTQYF. Supplemented by reference TRBV2 and TRBJ2-3, the full variable domain reads EPEVTQTPSHQVTQMGQEVILRCVPISNHLYFYWYRQILGQKVEFLVSFYNNEISEKSEIFDDQFSVERPDGSNFTLKIRSTKLEDSAMYFCASSETGGTDTQYFGPGTRLTVL.

This chain joins TRBV18 and TRBJ1-1; 8 bases align to TRBD1. This CDR3 has 14 amino acids. Trimming cost V 5 bases and J 4 bases; bases outside gene matches: 6. Germline CDR1 is KGHSH and CDR2 is LQKENI. The CDR3 nucleotides read TGTGCCAGCTCATTGGGCAGGGGGCCCACTGAAGCTTTCTTT. Its translation: CASSLGRGPTEAFF.

In nucleotides, the CDR3 is TGTGCCAGCAGCCCCGGACAGGGGGCTCTGAATTCACCCCTCCACTTT. It translates to CASSPGQGALNSPLHF. The rearrangement joins TRBV9 to TRBJ1-6; the match to TRBD1 covers 11 bases. In germline, CDR1 is SGDLS, CDR2 YYNGEE. J gave up 7 bases and V 4 bases, and 7 bases lay outside the gene matches. This CDR3 is built from 16 residues.

The rearrangement uses TRBV19 and TRBJ2-5, with 11 nucleotides matching TRBD1. V shed 6 bases and J 5 bases; nucleotides not matched to a gene: 2. The CDR3 is 13 residues long. The germline gives CDR1 LNHDA, CDR2 SQIVND (reference sequence). CDR3 in amino acids: CASRDRGRETQYF. CDR3 in DNA: TGTGCCAGTAGGGACAGGGGGCGTGAGACCCAGTACTTC.

This clone was recorded once. The chain has TRBV11-1 and TRBJ1-1, with TRBD1 as a possible D gene (6 bases). V dropped 1 base and J dropped 2 bases, with 8 bases sitting between them. Germline CDR1 SGHAT, CDR2 FQDESV (reference sequence). This CDR3 has 14 residues. This CDR3 is CASSLGDINTEAFF. In nucleotides, the CDR3 is TGTGCCAGCAGCTTAGGGGACATTAACACTGAAGCTTTCTTT.

This clone was recorded a few times. The V call is TRBV4-1, the J call TRBJ1-3; D is uncertain. CDR1 and CDR2 (germline): MGHRA, YSYEKL. The CDR3 sequence is 17 residues long. The V and J ends lost 4 bases and 0 bases respectively, with 16 bases between them. CDR3 bases: TGCGCCAGCAGCCTAATAGGCAGCGCGTTCTCTGGAAACACCATATATTTT. Translated: CASSLIGSAFSGNTIYF.